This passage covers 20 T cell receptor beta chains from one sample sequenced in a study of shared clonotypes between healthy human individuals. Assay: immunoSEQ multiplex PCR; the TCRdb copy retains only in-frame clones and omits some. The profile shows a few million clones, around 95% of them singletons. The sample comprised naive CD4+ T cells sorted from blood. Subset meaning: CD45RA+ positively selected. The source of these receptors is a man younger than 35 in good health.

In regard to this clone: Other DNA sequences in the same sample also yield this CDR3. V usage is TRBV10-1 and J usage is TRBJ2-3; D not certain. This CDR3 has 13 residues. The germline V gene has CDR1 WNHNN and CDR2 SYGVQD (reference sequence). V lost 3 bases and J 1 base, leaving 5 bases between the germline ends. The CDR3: CASSDPGTDTQYF. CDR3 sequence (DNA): TGCGCCAGCAGTGATCCAGGCACAGATACGCAGTATTTT.

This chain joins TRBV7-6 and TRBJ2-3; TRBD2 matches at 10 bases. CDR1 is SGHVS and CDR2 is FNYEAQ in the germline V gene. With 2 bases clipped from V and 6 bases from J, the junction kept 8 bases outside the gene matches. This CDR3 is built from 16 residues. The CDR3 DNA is TGTGCCAGCAGCTTAAGTAGCGGGGGGTCGGGGGATACGCAGTATTTT. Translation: CASSLSSGGSGDTQYF.

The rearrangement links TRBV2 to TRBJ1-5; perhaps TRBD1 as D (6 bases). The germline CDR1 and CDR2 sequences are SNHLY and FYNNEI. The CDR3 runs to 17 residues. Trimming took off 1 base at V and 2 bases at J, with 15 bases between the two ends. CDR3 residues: CASSEEKGGKGNQPQHF. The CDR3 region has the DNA TGTGCCAGCAGTGAAGAGAAGGGGGGGAAGGGCAATCAGCCCCAGCATTTT. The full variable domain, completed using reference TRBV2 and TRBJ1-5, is EPEVTQTPSHQVTQMGQEVILRCVPISNHLYFYWYRQILGQKVEFLVSFYNNEISEKSEIFDDQFSVERPDGSNFTLKIRSTKLEDSAMYFCASSEEKGGKGNQPQHFGDGTRLSIL.

CDR3 DNA sequence: TGCGCCAGCAGCCAAGTACCTCGGCTAGCGGGATACAATGAGCAGTTCTTC. Its protein is CASSQVPRLAGYNEQFF. The gene calls are TRBV4-3 and TRBJ2-1; 9 bases fit TRBD2. The junction had 8 bases not matched to a gene; V was cut back by 1 base and J by 4 bases. This CDR3 has 17 amino acids. Germline V CDR1 and CDR2: LGHNA, YSLEER.

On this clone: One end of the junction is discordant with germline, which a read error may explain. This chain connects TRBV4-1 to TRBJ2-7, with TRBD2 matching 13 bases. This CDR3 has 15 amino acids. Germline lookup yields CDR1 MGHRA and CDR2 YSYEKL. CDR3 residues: CASRQGLAGAYEQYF. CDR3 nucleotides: TGCGCCAGCAGACAAGGACTAGCGGGGGCCTACGAGCAGTACTTC.

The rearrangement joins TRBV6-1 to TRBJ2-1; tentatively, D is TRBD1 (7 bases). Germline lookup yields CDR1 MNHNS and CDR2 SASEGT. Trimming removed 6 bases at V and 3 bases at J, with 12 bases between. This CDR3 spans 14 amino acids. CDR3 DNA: TGTGCCAGCAGGCCAGGGGGGTACTACAATGAGCAGTTCTTC. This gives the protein CASRPGGYYNEQFF.

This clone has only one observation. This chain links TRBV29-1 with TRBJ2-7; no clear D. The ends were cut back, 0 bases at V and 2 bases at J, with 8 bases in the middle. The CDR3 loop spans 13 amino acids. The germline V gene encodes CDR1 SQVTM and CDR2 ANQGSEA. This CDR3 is CSVEEAATYEQYF. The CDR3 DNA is TGCAGCGTTGAAGAGGCGGCAACCTACGAGCAGTACTTC.

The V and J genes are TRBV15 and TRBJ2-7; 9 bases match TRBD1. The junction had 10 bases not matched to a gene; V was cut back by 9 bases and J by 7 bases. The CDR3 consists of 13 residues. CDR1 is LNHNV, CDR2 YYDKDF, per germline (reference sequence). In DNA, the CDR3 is TGTGCCACAGGGGGACAGGGCCCCGGGGAGCAGTACTTC. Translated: CATGGQGPGEQYF.

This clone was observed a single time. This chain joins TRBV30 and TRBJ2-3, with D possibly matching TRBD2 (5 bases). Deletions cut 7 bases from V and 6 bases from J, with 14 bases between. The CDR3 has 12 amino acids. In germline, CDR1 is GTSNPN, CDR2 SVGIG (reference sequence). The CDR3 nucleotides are TGTGCCTATAGGAAATTAGCGGATACGCAGTATTTT. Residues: CAYRKLADTQYF.

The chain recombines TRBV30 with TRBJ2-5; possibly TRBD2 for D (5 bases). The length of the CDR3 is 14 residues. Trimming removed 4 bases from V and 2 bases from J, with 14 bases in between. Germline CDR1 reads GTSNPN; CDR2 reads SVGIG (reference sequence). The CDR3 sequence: CAWTIKDFQETQYF. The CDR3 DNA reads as TGTGCCTGGACCATAAAGGACTTTCAAGAGACCCAGTACTTC.

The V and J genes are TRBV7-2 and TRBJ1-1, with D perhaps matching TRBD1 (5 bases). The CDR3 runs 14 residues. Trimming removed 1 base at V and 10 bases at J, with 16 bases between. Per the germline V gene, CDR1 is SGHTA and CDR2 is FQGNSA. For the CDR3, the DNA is TGTGCCAGCAGCTTAGGGACATCCGGATTTGGAGCTTTCTTT. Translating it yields CASSLGTSGFGAFF.

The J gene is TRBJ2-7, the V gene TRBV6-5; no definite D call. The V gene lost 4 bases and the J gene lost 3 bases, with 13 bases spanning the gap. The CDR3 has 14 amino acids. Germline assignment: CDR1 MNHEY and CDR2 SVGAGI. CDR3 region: CASSSSLPFYEQYF. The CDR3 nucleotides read TGTGCCAGCAGTTCCAGTCTACCTTTCTACGAGCAGTACTTC.

This chain's CDR3 is CATSGGLAGVETQYF. In DNA, the CDR3 is TGTGCCACCAGCGGAGGACTAGCGGGAGTAGAGACCCAGTACTTC. The genes are TRBV15 and TRBJ2-5; 13 bases match TRBD2. Germline CDR1 LNHNV, CDR2 YYDKDF (reference sequence). V lost 5 bases to trimming and J lost 4 bases; unmatched junction nucleotides: 4. The CDR3 spans 15 residues.

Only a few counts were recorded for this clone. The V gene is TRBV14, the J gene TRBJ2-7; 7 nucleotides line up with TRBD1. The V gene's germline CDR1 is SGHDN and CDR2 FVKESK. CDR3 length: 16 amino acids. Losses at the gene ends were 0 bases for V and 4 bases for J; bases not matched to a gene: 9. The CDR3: CASSQDRGGRWYEQYF. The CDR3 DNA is TGTGCCAGCAGCCAAGATCGAGGGGGCCGGTGGTACGAGCAGTACTTC.

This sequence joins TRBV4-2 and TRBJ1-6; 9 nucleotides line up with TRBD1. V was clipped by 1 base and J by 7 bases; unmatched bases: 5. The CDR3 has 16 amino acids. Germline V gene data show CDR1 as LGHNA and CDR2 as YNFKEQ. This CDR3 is CASSQGTGVGNSPLHF. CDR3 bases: TGTGCCAGCAGCCAAGGGACAGGGGTGGGCAATTCACCCCTCCACTTT.

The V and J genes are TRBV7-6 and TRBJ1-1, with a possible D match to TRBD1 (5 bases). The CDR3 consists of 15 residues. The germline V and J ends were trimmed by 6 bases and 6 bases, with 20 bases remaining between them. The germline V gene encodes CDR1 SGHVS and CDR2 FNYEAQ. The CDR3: CASRAYTGTISEAFF. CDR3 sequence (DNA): TGTGCCAGCAGAGCCTACACGGGGACTATTTCTGAAGCTTTCTTT. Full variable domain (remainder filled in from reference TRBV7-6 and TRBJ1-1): GAGVSQSPRYKVTKRGQDVALRCDPISGHVSLYWYRQALGQGPEFLTYFNYEAQQDKSGLPNDRFSAERPEGSISTLTIQRTEQRDSAMYRCASRAYTGTISEAFFGQGTRLTVV.

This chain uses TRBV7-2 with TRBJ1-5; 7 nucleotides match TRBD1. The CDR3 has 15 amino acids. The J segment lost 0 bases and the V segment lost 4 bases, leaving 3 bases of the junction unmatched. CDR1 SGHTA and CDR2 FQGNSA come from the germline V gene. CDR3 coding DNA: TGTGCCAGCAGCTCAGGGGGTAATAGCAATCAGCCCCAGCATTTT. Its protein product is CASSSGGNSNQPQHF.

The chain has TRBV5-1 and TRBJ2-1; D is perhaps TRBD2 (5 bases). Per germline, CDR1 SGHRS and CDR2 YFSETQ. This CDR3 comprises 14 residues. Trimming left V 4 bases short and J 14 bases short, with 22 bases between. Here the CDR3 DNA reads TGCGCCAGCAGCCCGCTCGTTGAGGACTTTCCGAAGTTCTTC. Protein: CASSPLVEDFPKFF.

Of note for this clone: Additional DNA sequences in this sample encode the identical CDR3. CDR3 DNA: TGTGCCAGCAGCCGGGACAGGGGTAATGAGCAGTTCTTC. It codes for CASSRDRGNEQFF. The rearrangement joins TRBV6-5 to TRBJ2-1; 10 bases align to TRBD1. CDR1 is MNHEY and CDR2 is SVGAGI in the germline V gene. V dropped 6 bases and J dropped 7; count of bases not matched to a gene: 3. The CDR3 totals 13 residues.

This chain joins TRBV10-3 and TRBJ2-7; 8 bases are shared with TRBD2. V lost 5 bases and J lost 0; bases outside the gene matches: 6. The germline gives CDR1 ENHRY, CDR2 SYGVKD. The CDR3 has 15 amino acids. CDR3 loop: CAISIALAGSYEQYF. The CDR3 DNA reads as TGTGCCATCAGTATCGCGCTAGCGGGCTCCTACGAGCAGTACTTC.